This TCR beta chain was captured in a study of cytomegalovirus exposure and HLA in healthy donors. The sample holds a few counts of this clone. As yet, its antigen is unknown. Study conclusions and caveats: Among donors in an Asian-associated ancestry cluster, a later analysis reportedly found fewer N-insertions than the roughly 650-donor mean. An analysis done earlier found most TCR beta V segments productive about 87% or about 30% of the time.

V shed 0 bases and J 1 base; nucleotides not matched to a gene: 9. In germline, CDR1 is SGHTA, CDR2 FQGNSA. There are 18 residues in the CDR3. 13 Jbeta primers and 60 Vbeta primers were used for the PCR. Data came from immunoSEQ multiplex PCR; TCRdb stores just in-frame clones and leaves some out. The data show around 170,000 clones, approximately 80% seen once. Sequenced material: PBMCs. The gene calls are TRBV7-2 and TRBJ2-5; TRBD2 aligns across 9 bases. This clonotype was obtained from a woman between 45 and 65 years old in good health and CMV-seropositive. The CDR3 sequence is CASSLALTSGKFQETQYF. DNA for the CDR3: TGTGCCAGCAGCTTAGCTCTGACTAGCGGTAAATTCCAAGAGACCCAGTACTTC.